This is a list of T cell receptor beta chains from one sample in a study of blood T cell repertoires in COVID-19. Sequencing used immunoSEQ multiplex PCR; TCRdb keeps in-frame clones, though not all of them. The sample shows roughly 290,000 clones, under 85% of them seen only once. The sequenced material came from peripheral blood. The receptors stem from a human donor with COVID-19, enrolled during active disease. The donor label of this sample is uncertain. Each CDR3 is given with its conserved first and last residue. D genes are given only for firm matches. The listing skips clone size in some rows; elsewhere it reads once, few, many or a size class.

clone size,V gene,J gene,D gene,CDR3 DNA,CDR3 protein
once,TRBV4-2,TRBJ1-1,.,TGTGCCAGCAGCCAAGATGTTGGACAAGGCCCCACTGAAGCTTTCTTT,CASSQDVGQGPTEAFF
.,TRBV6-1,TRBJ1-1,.,TGTGCCAGCAGTGAAGCGAGGAGGACTGAAGCTTTCTTT,CASSEARRTEAFF
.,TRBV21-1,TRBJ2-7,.,TGTGCCAGCAGCCGACAGGGGCCGGGGCGGGAGCAGTACTTC,CASSRQGPGREQYF
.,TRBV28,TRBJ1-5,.,TGTGCCAGCACCGCCCAATCAGGCGGGGGTCAGCCCCAGCATTTT,CASTAQSGGGQPQHF
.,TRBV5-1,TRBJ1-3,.,TGCGCCAGCAGCCCAGGGTTCTCTGGAAACACCATATATTTT,CASSPGFSGNTIYF
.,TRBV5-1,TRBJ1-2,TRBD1,TGCGCCAGCAGCATACCGGGACAGGAACATGGCTACACCTTC,CASSIPGQEHGYTF
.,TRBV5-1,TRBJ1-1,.,TGCGCCAGCAGCGGCCAGGGTGGCACTGAAGCTTTCTTT,CASSGQGGTEAFF
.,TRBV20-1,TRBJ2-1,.,TGCAGTGCTAGTCCTCCGTGGCTAGTCAATGAGCAGTTCTTC,CSASPPWLVNEQFF
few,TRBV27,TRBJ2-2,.,TGTGCCAGCAGTTTAAGCGTGGCCGGGGAGCTGTTTTTT,CASSLSVAGELFF
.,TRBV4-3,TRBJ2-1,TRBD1,TGCGCCAGCAGCCAAGATGGGGGACAGGGAATGGGTGAGCAGTTCTTC,CASSQDGGQGMGEQFF
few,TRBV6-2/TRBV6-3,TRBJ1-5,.,TGTGCCAGCAGTCCGGACAACCTAAGCAATCAGCCCCAGCATTTT,CASSPDNLSNQPQHF
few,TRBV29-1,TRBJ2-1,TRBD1,TGCAGCGTTTCCGGGACAGGGGTCTACAATGAGCAGTTCTTC,CSVSGTGVYNEQFF
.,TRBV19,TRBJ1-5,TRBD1,TGTGCCAGTAGTCAATCGGGACAGGTAAATCAGCCCCAGCATTTT,CASSQSGQVNQPQHF
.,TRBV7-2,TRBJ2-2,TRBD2,TGTGCCAGCAGCTTAGTGGGCGGGGGGAACACCGGGGAGCTGTTTTTT,CASSLVGGGNTGELFF